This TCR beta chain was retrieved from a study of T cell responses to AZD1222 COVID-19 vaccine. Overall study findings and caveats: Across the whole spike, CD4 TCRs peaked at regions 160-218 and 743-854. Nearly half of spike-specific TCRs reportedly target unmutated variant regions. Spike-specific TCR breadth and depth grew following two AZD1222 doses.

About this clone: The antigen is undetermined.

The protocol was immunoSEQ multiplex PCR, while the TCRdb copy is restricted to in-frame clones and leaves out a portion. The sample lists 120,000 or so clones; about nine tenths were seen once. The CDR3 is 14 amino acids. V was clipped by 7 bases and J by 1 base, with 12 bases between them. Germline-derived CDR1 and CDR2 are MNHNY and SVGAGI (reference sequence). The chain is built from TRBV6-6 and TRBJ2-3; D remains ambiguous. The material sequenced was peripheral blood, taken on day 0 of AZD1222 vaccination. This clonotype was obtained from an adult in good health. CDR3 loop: CASTIRDGTDTQYF. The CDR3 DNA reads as TGTGCCAGCACCATTCGTGACGGCACAGATACGCAGTATTTT.